The clone carrying this T cell receptor (beta chain) came up a few times. Study processing details: Estimates of nucleated cell counts were drawn from the amplification of reference gene primers. The repertoire was sequenced with immunoSEQ multiplex PCR; TCRdb's copy has only in-frame clones and lacks some. V and J calls and clone size are given by that table; D and trimming were obtained from the DNA. The sample contains roughly 100,000 clones, around nine tenths of which appear only once. This sample was included in a study of blood T cell repertoires in COVID-19. Study at large: Acute-phase and convalescent COVID-19 samples originated in the United States, Italy and Spain. From T cells, B-cell-depleted T cells, or PBMCs came the material, which was cDNA or gDNA.

The CDR3 has 15 amino acids. V gave up 4 bases and J gave up 4 bases; unmatched junction bases: 13. Germline values: CDR1 GTSNPN, CDR2 SVGIG (reference sequence). The source material was peripheral blood. This sequence was found in a woman aged 70-85 years with acute or convalescent COVID-19. This sequence joins TRBV30 and TRBJ2-7; 7 nucleotides align to TRBD2. The CDR3 nucleotides are TGTGCCTGGACGGGAAGGACTAGATCACCGTACGAGCAGTACTTC. Residues: CAWTGRTRSPYEQYF.